The 19 T cell receptor beta chains below were found in one sample sequenced in a study of cytomegalovirus exposure and HLA in healthy donors (dated by TCRdb to 2016 to 2017). The library was built by means of the immunoSEQ multiplex PCR assay. For the multiplex PCR, a mixture combining 60 forward primers for TCR Vbeta segments and 13 reverse primers for TCR Jbeta segments was used. TCRdb limited this immuneACCESS table to in-frame rearrangements with V and J called. A share of clones is missing; checked studies link under half to unresolved V genes, and the rest is unexplained. Within this sample are 98,000 or so clones, with almost 80% of them counted one time only. The top ten hold 5% to 6.5% of the sample. Sample: PBMCs. The receptor source for this set is a man aged 55-75 years in good health and CMV-seropositive.

This clone showed up just a few times. The rearrangement joins TRBV10-3 to TRBJ2-7, with 10 bases identical to TRBD1. The CDR3 length is 13 residues. Germline lookup yields CDR1 ENHRY and CDR2 SYGVKD. Unmatched junction bases numbered 5, after V lost 6 bases and J lost 6 bases. The CDR3 loop is CAIRNRDRGEQYF. CDR3 DNA sequence: TGTGCCATCAGGAACCGGGACAGGGGCGAGCAGTACTTC.

CDR3 sequence reads: CASSSASWGGGAPYEQYF. CDR3 bases: TGCGCCAGCAGCTCAGCTAGTTGGGGCGGGGGGGCCCCCTACGAGCAGTACTTC. V gene TRBV5-1 combines with J gene TRBJ2-7, with 9 bases that match TRBD2. The germline V gene has CDR1 SGHRS and CDR2 YFSETQ. The CDR3 has 18 residues. V lost 3 bases, J lost 2 bases, and 15 bases stayed unmatched.

A single count supports this clone. J is TRBJ2-3 and V is TRBV5-5, with D unclear. V dropped 3 bases and J dropped 3 bases, with 11 bases sitting between them. Germline CDR1 and CDR2: SGHKS and YYEKEE (reference sequence). The CDR3 has 14 amino acids. CDR3 sequence reads: CASSSYVLTDTQYF. The DNA for the CDR3 is TGTGCCAGCAGCTCCTATGTACTAACAGATACGCAGTATTTT.

This clone was seen only a few times. The chain employs TRBV27 and TRBJ2-7; 8 nucleotides match TRBD1. Germline lookup yields CDR1 MNHEY and CDR2 SMNVEV (reference sequence). The V gene end was trimmed by 6 bases and the J gene end by 2 bases; junction bases not matched to a gene: 9. CDR3 length: 15 amino acids. CDR3 residues: CASRLNWDRTYEQYF. The CDR3 DNA is TGTGCCAGCAGATTAAACTGGGACAGGACCTACGAGCAGTACTTC.

A word on this clone: An end of the junction does not agree with germline; a read error may underlie this. Additional DNA sequences in this sample encode the identical CDR3. V is TRBV28 and J is TRBJ1-2, with 12 bases identical to TRBD1. The CDR3 runs to 16 residues. The germline V gene has CDR1 MDHEN and CDR2 SYDVKM. The CDR3 loop is CASSSTGTGGYYGYTF. For the CDR3, the DNA is TGTGCCAGCAGTTCCACCGGGACAGGGGGCTACTACGGCTACACCTTC.

The chain joins TRBV25-1 to TRBJ2-5; 11 positions agree with TRBD2. The DNA matches TRBJ2-7 better at its end, which makes the J call doubtful. This CDR3 region has 18 residues. Germline CDR1 reads MGHDK; CDR2 reads SYGVNS. The CDR3 loop reads CASSDRTSGLDGLSEQYF. The CDR3 nucleotides are TGTGCCAGCAGTGACCGGACTAGCGGGCTAGATGGGCTTAGCGAGCAGTACTTC.

The chain has TRBV9 and TRBJ1-2, with 12 positions matching TRBD1. This CDR3 has 15 amino acids. CDR1 and CDR2 from the germline V gene are SGDLS and YYNGEE. The trim removed 1 base at V and 6 bases at J, leaving 4 bases unmatched. CDR3 residues: CASSVSGTGGDGYTF. The CDR3 nucleotides read TGTGCCAGCAGCGTATCCGGGACAGGGGGCGATGGCTACACCTTC.

The chain links TRBV5-5 to TRBJ1-3; no reliable D call. Germline V gene lookup returns CDR1 SGHKS and CDR2 YYEKEE (reference sequence). The ends were cut back, 2 bases at V and 0 bases at J, with 12 bases in the middle. The CDR3 is 16 residues long. Here the CDR3 DNA reads TGTGCCAGCAGCTTTTTGACGGGTGGCTCTGGAAACACCATATATTTT. Translating gives CASSFLTGGSGNTIYF.

The genes are TRBV7-2 and TRBJ1-5, with 9 nucleotides matching TRBD1. V dropped 1 base and J dropped 2; count of bases not matched to a gene: 12. The CDR3 is made up of 19 amino acids. Germline values: CDR1 SGHTA, CDR2 FQGNSA. In nucleotides, the CDR3 is TGTGCCAGCAGCTTAGTACAGGGGGCAGGAGTTTTGGGCAATCAGCCCCAGCATTTT. The encoded protein is CASSLVQGAGVLGNQPQHF.

V and J are TRBV5-6 and TRBJ2-5, with 9 positions matching TRBD2. With 4 bases clipped from V and 0 bases from J, the junction kept 13 bases outside the gene matches. This CDR3 has 18 residues. CDR1 is SGHDT and CDR2 is YYEEEE in the germline V gene. The CDR3 DNA sequence: TGTGCCAGCAGCCCCCCCCCGAGGGCGGGGGGGTACCAAGAGACCCAGTACTTC. This gives the protein CASSPPPRAGGYQETQYF.

As regards this clone: The junction departs from germline at one end; a sequencing error may be responsible. V is TRBV4-1 and J is TRBJ2-2, with 8 bases aligning to TRBD2. The germline V gene encodes CDR1 MGHRA and CDR2 YSYEKL. This CDR3 comprises 14 residues. The CDR3 loop reads CASSPGLDTGELFF. The CDR3 DNA reads as TGTGCCAGCAGCCCGGGACTAGACACCGGGGAGCTGTTTTTT.

The rearrangement uses TRBV4-3 and TRBJ2-5; the match to TRBD1 covers 7 bases. V lost 8 bases to trimming and J lost 3 bases; unmatched junction nucleotides: 9. Germline V gene lookup returns CDR1 LGHNA and CDR2 YSLEER. The CDR3 runs to 14 residues. CDR3 protein: CASALTGNEETQYF. In DNA form, the CDR3 reads TGCGCCAGCGCACTGACAGGGAATGAAGAGACCCAGTACTTC.

CDR3 protein: CASSVDPVASEQYF. DNA of the CDR3: TGTGCCAGCAGCGTAGATCCAGTGGCAAGCGAGCAGTACTTC. The rearrangement joins TRBV9 to TRBJ2-7; D unclear. The CDR3 totals 14 residues. V lost 0 bases and J lost 6, with 13 bases in between. Germline CDR1 reads SGDLS; CDR2 reads YYNGEE.

The chain has TRBV19 and TRBJ2-5; D unclear. The CDR3 consists of 16 residues. Trimming removed 3 bases from V and 1 base from J, with 15 bases in between. Looked up from germline, CDR1 is LNHDA and CDR2 is SQIVND (reference sequence). The CDR3 region has the DNA TGTGCCAGTAGTATTAGTCGTGCTACGTCCCAAGAGACCCAGTACTTC. Translating gives CASSISRATSQETQYF.

This clone was seen more than once but under ten times. This chain uses TRBV7-7 with TRBJ2-2; D perhaps matches TRBD1 (5 bases). The CDR3 covers 14 residues. V was trimmed by 1 base and J by 4 bases, leaving 7 bases between them. The germline V gene has CDR1 SSHAT and CDR2 FNYEAQ (reference sequence). CDR3 coding DNA: TGTGCCAGCAGCTTAGGACAGATCACCGGGGAGCTGTTTTTT. Its protein is CASSLGQITGELFF.

CDR3 sequence reads: CASSRRADSPDGYTF. The CDR3 DNA is TGCGCCAGCAGCCGCCGAGCGGACAGCCCGGATGGCTACACCTTC. The rearrangement uses TRBV4-3 and TRBJ1-2; tentative D call: TRBD1 (6 bases). The V and J ends lost 4 bases and 6 bases respectively, with 18 bases between them. The CDR3 is 15 residues long. CDR1 and CDR2 (germline): LGHNA, YSLEER.

The chain has TRBV2 and TRBJ2-7; TRBD1 is a possible D gene (6 bases). The V gene's germline CDR1 is SNHLY and CDR2 FYNNEI. The CDR3 length is 12 residues. The germline V and J ends were trimmed by 4 bases and 3 bases, with 7 bases remaining between them. The CDR3 nucleotides read TGTGCCAGCAGTGGGGACAACTACGAGCAGTACTTC. It specifies CASSGDNYEQYF. Full variable domain (missing parts from reference TRBV2 and TRBJ2-7): EPEVTQTPSHQVTQMGQEVILRCVPISNHLYFYWYRQILGQKVEFLVSFYNNEISEKSEIFDDQFSVERPDGSNFTLKIRSTKLEDSAMYFCASSGDNYEQYFGPGTRLTVT.

The chain combines TRBV10-1 with TRBJ1-1; 7 bases agree with TRBD1. Per the germline V gene, CDR1 is WNHNN and CDR2 is SYGVQD (reference sequence). The CDR3 extends over 14 amino acids. Trimming at V came to 5 bases and at J to 6 bases, leaving 9 bases not matched to a gene. DNA of the CDR3: TGCGCCAGCAGTCCACAGGGGACCGGATCTGAAGCTTTCTTT. As protein: CASSPQGTGSEAFF.

This chain connects TRBV11-2 to TRBJ2-3; maybe TRBD2 (6 bases). V lost 0 bases, J lost 4 bases, and 8 bases lay in between. Per the germline V gene, CDR1 is SGHAT and CDR2 is FQNNGV. This CDR3 is built from 14 residues. The CDR3 reads CASSLDTSPDTQYF. In DNA form, the CDR3 reads TGTGCCAGCAGCTTAGATACTAGCCCAGATACGCAGTATTTT.